Each of the 9 T cell receptor beta chains below was sequenced from the same sample in a study of cytomegalovirus exposure and HLA in healthy donors. The primer mix had 60 Vbeta and 13 Jbeta primers. Clones were sequenced by immunoSEQ multiplex PCR, and TCRdb holds only the in-frame ones, with some missing. The sample holds 95,000 to 110,000 clones, about three quarters seen once. Sample: PBMCs. The receptors derive from a young man in good health and CMV-seronegative.

CDR3 sequence reads: CASRHRGLETQYF. For the CDR3, the DNA is TGTGCCAGCAGACACAGGGGGCTCGAGACCCAGTACTTC. The V call is TRBV5-6, the J call TRBJ2-5; 9 bases match TRBD1. This CDR3 has 13 residues. Germline lookup yields CDR1 SGHDT and CDR2 YYEEEE. The trim removed 5 bases at V and 5 bases at J, leaving 4 bases unmatched. The variable domain in full, completed from reference TRBV5-6 and TRBJ2-5, reads DAGVTQSPTHLIKTRGQQVTLRCSPKSGHDTVSWYQQALGQGPQFIFQYYEEEERQRGNFPDRFSGHQFPNYSSELNVNALLLGDSALYLCASRHRGLETQYFGPGTRLLVL.

This clone was detected only once. The genes are TRBV5-5 and TRBJ1-2, with unresolved D. The germline V gene encodes CDR1 SGHKS and CDR2 YYEKEE (reference sequence). Trimming shortened V by 3 bases and J by 6 bases, and 21 bases separated the two germline ends. The CDR3 is 16 amino acids. The CDR3 bases are TGTGCCAGCAGCTCTGGTATAGATCGGGGTCACAATGGCTACACCTTC. Amino acids: CASSSGIDRGHNGYTF.

This sequence joins TRBV19 and TRBJ2-1; 7 positions match TRBD2. CDR1 is LNHDA, CDR2 SQIVND, per germline (reference sequence). V dropped 3 bases and J dropped 5; count of bases not matched to a gene: 7. The CDR3 is 15 amino acids. CDR3 amino acids: CASSMGSSGNNEQFF. The CDR3 DNA follows: TGTGCCAGTAGTATGGGGTCTAGCGGAAACAATGAGCAGTTCTTC.

About this clone: A junction boundary mismatches the germline segment, possibly from a read error. The same CDR3 arises from other DNA sequences in this sample as well. The chain combines TRBV25-1 with TRBJ2-2; tentatively, D is TRBD2 (6 bases). The CDR3 covers 17 residues. Looked up from germline, CDR1 is MGHDK and CDR2 is SYGVNS. The chain's CDR3 is CASSEYSMGLTTGELFF. In DNA form, the CDR3 reads TGTGCCAGTAGTGAATACTCCATGGGACTCACCACCGGGGAGCTGTTTTTT. Supplemented by reference TRBV25-1 and TRBJ2-2, the full variable domain reads EADIYQTPRYLVIGTGKKITLECSQTMGHDKMYWYQQDPGMELHLIHYSYGVNSTEKGDLSSESTVSRIRTEHFPLTLESARPSHTSQYLCASSEYSMGLTTGELFFGEGSRLTVL.

The chain uses TRBV5-6 and TRBJ2-7; TRBD1 matches 8 bases. In germline, CDR1 is SGHDT, CDR2 YYEEEE. This CDR3 region has 16 residues. V dropped 2 bases and J dropped 3; count of bases not matched to a gene: 10. The DNA for the CDR3 is TGTGCCAGCAGCTTCACCCGGACAGGGAGCTACTACGAGCAGTACTTC. The encoded protein is CASSFTRTGSYYEQYF.

This clone was recorded only once. The rearrangement joins TRBV4-1 to TRBJ1-5, with a tentative D call TRBD1 (5 bases). This CDR3 is built from 15 residues. CDR1 is MGHRA and CDR2 is YSYEKL in the germline V gene. V was cut by 1 base and J by 6 bases, with 13 bases left in between. The CDR3: CASSQVGGAGQPQHF. DNA of the CDR3: TGCGCCAGCAGCCAAGTCGGAGGGGCGGGTCAGCCCCAGCATTTT.

For this clone: An end of the junction does not agree with germline; a read error may underlie this. The chain recombines TRBV7-9 with TRBJ2-5, with TRBD1 matching 8 bases. The end of the DNA aligns better with TRBJ2-7, so the J call may be wrong. Per the germline V gene, CDR1 is SEHNR and CDR2 is FQNEAQ (reference sequence). This CDR3 region has 16 residues. CDR3 loop: CSSSSEGQDLPYEQYF. The CDR3 nucleotides read TGTTCCAGCAGCTCAGAGGGACAGGACCTCCCCTACGAGCAGTACTTC.

The chain has TRBV12-5 and TRBJ2-7, with 7 bases lining up with TRBD1. V lost 2 bases, J lost 12 bases, and 10 bases stayed unmatched. The CDR3 spans 13 residues. CDR1 and CDR2 (germline): LGHNT, FRNRAP. The CDR3 here is CASGLNSQGEVYF. The CDR3 nucleotides are TGTGCTAGTGGTTTGAATTCTCAGGGGGAAGTGTACTTC.

This clone has only a few counts. The chain combines TRBV28 with TRBJ1-5; 11 bases agree with TRBD1. V shed 6 bases and J 2 bases; nucleotides not matched to a gene: 0. Germline V CDR1 and CDR2: MDHEN, SYDVKM. CDR3 length: 14 residues. CDR3 in amino acids: CASRGQGGNQPQHF. CDR3 DNA: TGTGCCAGCAGGGGACAGGGGGGCAATCAGCCCCAGCATTTT.